The rows below give T cell receptor beta chains drawn from one sample of a study of T cell repertoires in cytomegalovirus infection. TCRdb fed the reads into MiXCR, producing one record per CDR3 protein. Seen here are around 530,000 distinct CDR3 sequences, about 26% observed once, and the top ten hold around 14%. The sequenced sample was PBMCs. Receptors originate from a human donor in good health (CMV status not recorded). Some clones in this sample may be carry-over from other donors' samples. Each CDR3 is given with its conserved first and last residue. Fields, in order: V gene, D gene, clone size, J gene, CDR3 DNA, CDR3 protein. The D gene is left open where the match is weak. The listing skips clone size in some rows; elsewhere it reads once, few, many or a size class.

>TRBV19|TRBD2|few|TRBJ2-2
TGTGCCAGTAATTACGCGGCTAGCGGGAGGGCCCCCGGGGAGCTGTTTTTT
CASNYAASGRAPGELFF
>TRBV2|TRBD2|NA|TRBJ2-3
TGTGCCAGCAGTCGAACGCTAGCGGGAAGAGTAGATACGCAGTATTTT
CASSRTLAGRVDTQYF
>TRBV14|NA|NA|TRBJ1-1
TGTGCCAGCAGCCAGATGGCGAGCACTGAAGCTTTCTTT
CASSQMASTEAFF
>TRBV7-6|NA|NA|TRBJ1-3
TGTGCCAGCAGCTTTGTGGTCGGGGTTGCAAACCTCCTCTCTGGAAACACCATATATTTT
CASSFVVGVANLLSGNTIYF
>TRBV28|NA|few|TRBJ2-1
TGTGCCAGCAGATTCGGACAGCGGAATGAGCAGTTCTTC
CASRFGQRNEQFF
>TRBV18|NA|NA|TRBJ2-2
TGTGCCAGCTCACCTCTGCCAGGGGTTCGAGACGGTACTCCCGGGGAGCTGTTTTTT
CASSPLPGVRDGTPGELFF
>TRBV7-2|NA|many|TRBJ2-7
TGTGCCAGCAGCTTAGCTCCTTCCGGGACACCACCTAACTACGAGCAGTACTTC
CASSLAPSGTPPNYEQYF
>TRBV19|NA|NA|TRBJ2-1
TGTGCCAGTAGTATAGAGGAGAATTGGTACAATGAGCAGTTCTTC
CASSIEENWYNEQFF
>TRBV12-3/TRBV12-4|TRBD2|many|TRBJ2-1
TGTGCCAGCAGTTTGTCTCCGCGGGAGGAACTCTACAATGAGCAGTTCTTC
CASSLSPREELYNEQFF
>TRBV7-4|TRBD2|once|TRBJ2-1
TGTGCCAGCAGCGGCAACCAACCCGGGGGGGCTCTTGAGCAGTTCTTC
CASSGNQPGGALEQFF
>TRBV7-2|NA|NA|TRBJ2-3
TGTGCCAGCGGGGGGGGGGGGGACGGGGGGCCAGATACGCAGTATTTT
CASGGGGDGGPDTQYF
>TRBV7-2|TRBD2|few|TRBJ2-3
TGTGCCAGCAGCTTATCTAGCGGGCTGAGTGGCGATACGCAGTATTTT
CASSLSSGLSGDTQYF
>TRBV7-3|NA|many|TRBJ2-1
TGTGCCAGCAGCTTAAACTCGAGAGAGCAGTTCTTC
CASSLNSREQFF
>TRBV11-2|NA|few|TRBJ2-1
TGTGCCAGCAGCTTACGTAGGGACCGCTATGAGCAGTTCTTC
CASSLRRDRYEQFF
>TRBV7-9|NA|few|TRBJ2-3
TGTGCCAGCAGCAAAAAACCGGGCGGGCTGGGAAGCGATAGGCATACGCAGTATTTT
CASSKKPGGLGSDRHTQYF
>TRBV20-1|NA|NA|TRBJ2-5
TGCAGTGCTAGAGAGTACCAAGAGACCCAGTACTTC
CSAREYQETQYF
>TRBV9|TRBD2|NA|TRBJ2-1
TGTGCCAGCTCCGGGGCTAGCGGGAGTTGGGAGCAGTTCTTC
CASSGASGSWEQFF
>TRBV10-3|TRBD1|NA|TRBJ2-5
TGTGCCATCATGGCAGGGGGCGACCAAGAGACCCAGTACTTC
CAIMAGGDQETQYF
>TRBV11-2|TRBD2|few|TRBJ2-1
TGTGCCAGCAGTTCCGATAGCGGGATCGGCTCCTACAATGAGCAGTTCTTC
CASSSDSGIGSYNEQFF
>TRBV6-6|NA|few|TRBJ2-1
TGTGCCAGCAGTTACTCGATCGACAATGAGCAGTTCTTC
CASSYSIDNEQFF
>TRBV7-9|NA|NA|TRBJ1-1
TGTGCCAGCAGCCCGCCCACAGGGAGGTCGAACACTGAAGCTTTCTTT
CASSPPTGRSNTEAFF
>TRBV4-1|TRBD2|NA|TRBJ2-1
TGCGCCAGCAGCCGCCCCGGGGGACTAGAGTGGTTCTTC
CASSRPGGLEWFF
>TRBV4-2|TRBD1|NA|TRBJ1-4
TGTGCCAGCAGCCAAGAGGCAGGGGGCATTGAAAAACTGTTTTTT
CASSQEAGGIEKLFF
>TRBV27|NA|NA|TRBJ2-6
TGTGCCAGCAGTTTTAGGGGGGGGGGGGCCAACGTCCTGACTTTC
CASSFRGGGANVLTF
>TRBV6-1|NA|NA|TRBJ2-1
TGTGCCAGCCGTACAACGACAGGTGAGCAGTTCTTC
CASRTTTGEQFF
>TRBV6-5|NA|many|TRBJ2-7
TGTGCCAGCAGACGAGGGGGGGGTGCCTACGAGCAGTACTTC
CASRRGGGAYEQYF
>TRBV6-5|TRBD1|NA|TRBJ1-3
TGTGCCAGCAGTACATTGACAGGGGCTGGAAACACCATATATTTT
CASSTLTGAGNTIYF
>TRBV6-8|NA|NA|TRBJ1-3
TGTGCCAGCTCCCCCCTCGGTTACTCTGGAAACACCATATATTTT
CASSPLGYSGNTIYF
>TRBV7-9|NA|few|TRBJ1-2
TGTGCCAGCAGCGGCCAGGTGGACGGCGGCTACACCTTC
CASSGQVDGGYTF
>TRBV19|NA|NA|TRBJ1-2
TGTGCCAGTACGGGGGCATCTTATGGCTACACCTTC
CASTGASYGYTF
>TRBV6-1|TRBD2|NA|TRBJ2-1
TGTGCCAGCAGTTACAGCGGGAGGGAGTTCTTC
CASSYSGREFF
>TRBV20-1|TRBD2|many|TRBJ2-1
TGCAGTGCTAGAGGGCCTGCACGGACTAGGAATGAGCAGTTCTTC
CSARGPARTRNEQFF
>TRBV19|TRBD1|NA|TRBJ2-7
TGTGCCAGTAGTATAGGGACAGGAGACTACGAGCAGTACTTC
CASSIGTGDYEQYF
>TRBV6-5|NA|few|TRBJ1-1
TGTGCCAGCACGGGAGGGGCGAACACTGAAGCTTTCTTT
CASTGGANTEAFF
>TRBV7-2|TRBD1|many|TRBJ1-2
TGTGCCAGCAGCCTAGCCGGGACAGGGGGCTCAAACTATGGCTACACCTTC
CASSLAGTGGSNYGYTF
>TRBV7-9|NA|many|TRBJ1-1
TGTGCCAGCAGCTCGGCGGCCAGAAACACTGAAGCTTTCTTT
CASSSAARNTEAFF
>TRBV5-1|NA|NA|TRBJ2-2
TGCGCCAGCAGCTTGCAATGGTCCGGGGAGCTGTTTTTT
CASSLQWSGELFF
>TRBV7-2|TRBD2|many|TRBJ2-1
TGTGCCAGCAGCTCTGACTCCGGGACTAGCGGGAGGGCCGCTGAGCAGTTCTTC
CASSSDSGTSGRAAEQFF
>TRBV6-5|NA|NA|TRBJ2-7
TGTGCCAGCAGTTCGGGGATAGGGAGCTACGAGCAGTACTTC
CASSSGIGSYEQYF
>TRBV3-1|NA|few|TRBJ2-3
TGTGCCAGCAGCCGCCGACTCCCAGATACGCAGTATTTT
CASSRRLPDTQYF
>TRBV7-9|NA|few|TRBJ2-6
TGTGCCAGCAGCCCAGAACAGGGACGGGCTGGGGCCAACGTCCTGACTTTC
CASSPEQGRAGANVLTF
>TRBV6-5|NA|few|TRBJ2-5
TGTGCCAGCAGTTACTCCGACAGCCAAGAGACCCAGTACTTC
CASSYSDSQETQYF
>TRBV27|NA|NA|TRBJ2-1
TGTGCGGTGGGGGGAGAGCAGTTCTTC
CAVGGEQFF
>TRBV7-2|TRBD2|many|TRBJ2-3
TGTGCCAGCAGCTGGACTAGCGGGAGGGAAGATACGCAGTATTTT
CASSWTSGREDTQYF
>TRBV10-3|NA|NA|TRBJ2-5
TGTGCCATCAGGAGGAACAGCCAAGAGACCCAGTACTTC
CAIRRNSQETQYF
>TRBV12-3/TRBV12-4|TRBD2|NA|TRBJ2-1
TGTGCCAGCACCCCAGGGGCAGGGTCTAGCGGGAGCCGGGATAATGAGCAGTTCTTC
CASTPGAGSSGSRDNEQFF
>TRBV5-4|NA|few|TRBJ2-1
TGTGCCAGCAGCCCGCTTCTGGGGAATTCCGGGCGAGTATACAATGAGCAGTTCTTC
CASSPLLGNSGRVYNEQFF
>TRBV28|NA|few|TRBJ2-7
TGTGCCAGCAGGGACAGCAACTACGAGCAGTACTTC
CASRDSNYEQYF
>TRBV19|NA|once|TRBJ1-4
TGTGCCAGTAAAGGCCCTCCGGGTGTGACTAATGAAAAACTGTTTTTT
CASKGPPGVTNEKLFF
>TRBV29-1|TRBD1|few|TRBJ1-1
TGCAGCGTTGAGGGGACAGGGGTGACTGAAGCTTTCTTT
CSVEGTGVTEAFF
>TRBV27|NA|NA|TRBJ2-7
TGTGCCAGCAGTTTTAGATTCCCCCGCGAGCAGTACTTC
CASSFRFPREQYF
>TRBV10-3|TRBD2|NA|TRBJ2-1
TGTGCCATGGGGGGGGGTATCGGCAATGAGCAGTTCTTC
CAMGGGIGNEQFF
>TRBV7-9|NA|NA|TRBJ1-1
TGTGCCAGCAGCTTATGGGGGGATTCACAGGGGAACACTGAAGCTTTCTTT
CASSLWGDSQGNTEAFF
>TRBV2|NA|NA|TRBJ1-6
TGTGCCAGCACCGAGGGGGGGGCTGACAATTCACCCCTCCACTTT
CASTEGGADNSPLHF
>TRBV12-3/TRBV12-4|NA|NA|TRBJ1-1
TGTGCCAGCAGTTTAAGGTCCCGGGGGCCGAACACTGAAGCTTTCTTT
CASSLRSRGPNTEAFF
>TRBV19|TRBD2|few|TRBJ2-1
TGTGCCAGTAGGGGACTAGCGGGAGGGACAAGGGAGCAGTTCTTC
CASRGLAGGTREQFF
>TRBV6-2/TRBV6-3|NA|NA|TRBJ1-5
TGTGCCAGCAGACACGACACAGGGAGCAATCAGCCCCAGCATTTT
CASRHDTGSNQPQHF
>TRBV12-3/TRBV12-4|NA|few|TRBJ2-1
TGTGCCAGCAGGCCCCTAGAATACAATGAGCAGTTCTTC
CASRPLEYNEQFF
>TRBV12-3/TRBV12-4|NA|NA|TRBJ2-5
TGTGCCAGCAGTGCTGTTACAAACGTCCAAGAGACCCAGTACTTC
CASSAVTNVQETQYF
>TRBV12-3/TRBV12-4|TRBD1|many|TRBJ1-1
TGTGCCAGCAGGCGAGGGACAGGGGGCGCGGGCACTGAAGCTTTCTTT
CASRRGTGGAGTEAFF